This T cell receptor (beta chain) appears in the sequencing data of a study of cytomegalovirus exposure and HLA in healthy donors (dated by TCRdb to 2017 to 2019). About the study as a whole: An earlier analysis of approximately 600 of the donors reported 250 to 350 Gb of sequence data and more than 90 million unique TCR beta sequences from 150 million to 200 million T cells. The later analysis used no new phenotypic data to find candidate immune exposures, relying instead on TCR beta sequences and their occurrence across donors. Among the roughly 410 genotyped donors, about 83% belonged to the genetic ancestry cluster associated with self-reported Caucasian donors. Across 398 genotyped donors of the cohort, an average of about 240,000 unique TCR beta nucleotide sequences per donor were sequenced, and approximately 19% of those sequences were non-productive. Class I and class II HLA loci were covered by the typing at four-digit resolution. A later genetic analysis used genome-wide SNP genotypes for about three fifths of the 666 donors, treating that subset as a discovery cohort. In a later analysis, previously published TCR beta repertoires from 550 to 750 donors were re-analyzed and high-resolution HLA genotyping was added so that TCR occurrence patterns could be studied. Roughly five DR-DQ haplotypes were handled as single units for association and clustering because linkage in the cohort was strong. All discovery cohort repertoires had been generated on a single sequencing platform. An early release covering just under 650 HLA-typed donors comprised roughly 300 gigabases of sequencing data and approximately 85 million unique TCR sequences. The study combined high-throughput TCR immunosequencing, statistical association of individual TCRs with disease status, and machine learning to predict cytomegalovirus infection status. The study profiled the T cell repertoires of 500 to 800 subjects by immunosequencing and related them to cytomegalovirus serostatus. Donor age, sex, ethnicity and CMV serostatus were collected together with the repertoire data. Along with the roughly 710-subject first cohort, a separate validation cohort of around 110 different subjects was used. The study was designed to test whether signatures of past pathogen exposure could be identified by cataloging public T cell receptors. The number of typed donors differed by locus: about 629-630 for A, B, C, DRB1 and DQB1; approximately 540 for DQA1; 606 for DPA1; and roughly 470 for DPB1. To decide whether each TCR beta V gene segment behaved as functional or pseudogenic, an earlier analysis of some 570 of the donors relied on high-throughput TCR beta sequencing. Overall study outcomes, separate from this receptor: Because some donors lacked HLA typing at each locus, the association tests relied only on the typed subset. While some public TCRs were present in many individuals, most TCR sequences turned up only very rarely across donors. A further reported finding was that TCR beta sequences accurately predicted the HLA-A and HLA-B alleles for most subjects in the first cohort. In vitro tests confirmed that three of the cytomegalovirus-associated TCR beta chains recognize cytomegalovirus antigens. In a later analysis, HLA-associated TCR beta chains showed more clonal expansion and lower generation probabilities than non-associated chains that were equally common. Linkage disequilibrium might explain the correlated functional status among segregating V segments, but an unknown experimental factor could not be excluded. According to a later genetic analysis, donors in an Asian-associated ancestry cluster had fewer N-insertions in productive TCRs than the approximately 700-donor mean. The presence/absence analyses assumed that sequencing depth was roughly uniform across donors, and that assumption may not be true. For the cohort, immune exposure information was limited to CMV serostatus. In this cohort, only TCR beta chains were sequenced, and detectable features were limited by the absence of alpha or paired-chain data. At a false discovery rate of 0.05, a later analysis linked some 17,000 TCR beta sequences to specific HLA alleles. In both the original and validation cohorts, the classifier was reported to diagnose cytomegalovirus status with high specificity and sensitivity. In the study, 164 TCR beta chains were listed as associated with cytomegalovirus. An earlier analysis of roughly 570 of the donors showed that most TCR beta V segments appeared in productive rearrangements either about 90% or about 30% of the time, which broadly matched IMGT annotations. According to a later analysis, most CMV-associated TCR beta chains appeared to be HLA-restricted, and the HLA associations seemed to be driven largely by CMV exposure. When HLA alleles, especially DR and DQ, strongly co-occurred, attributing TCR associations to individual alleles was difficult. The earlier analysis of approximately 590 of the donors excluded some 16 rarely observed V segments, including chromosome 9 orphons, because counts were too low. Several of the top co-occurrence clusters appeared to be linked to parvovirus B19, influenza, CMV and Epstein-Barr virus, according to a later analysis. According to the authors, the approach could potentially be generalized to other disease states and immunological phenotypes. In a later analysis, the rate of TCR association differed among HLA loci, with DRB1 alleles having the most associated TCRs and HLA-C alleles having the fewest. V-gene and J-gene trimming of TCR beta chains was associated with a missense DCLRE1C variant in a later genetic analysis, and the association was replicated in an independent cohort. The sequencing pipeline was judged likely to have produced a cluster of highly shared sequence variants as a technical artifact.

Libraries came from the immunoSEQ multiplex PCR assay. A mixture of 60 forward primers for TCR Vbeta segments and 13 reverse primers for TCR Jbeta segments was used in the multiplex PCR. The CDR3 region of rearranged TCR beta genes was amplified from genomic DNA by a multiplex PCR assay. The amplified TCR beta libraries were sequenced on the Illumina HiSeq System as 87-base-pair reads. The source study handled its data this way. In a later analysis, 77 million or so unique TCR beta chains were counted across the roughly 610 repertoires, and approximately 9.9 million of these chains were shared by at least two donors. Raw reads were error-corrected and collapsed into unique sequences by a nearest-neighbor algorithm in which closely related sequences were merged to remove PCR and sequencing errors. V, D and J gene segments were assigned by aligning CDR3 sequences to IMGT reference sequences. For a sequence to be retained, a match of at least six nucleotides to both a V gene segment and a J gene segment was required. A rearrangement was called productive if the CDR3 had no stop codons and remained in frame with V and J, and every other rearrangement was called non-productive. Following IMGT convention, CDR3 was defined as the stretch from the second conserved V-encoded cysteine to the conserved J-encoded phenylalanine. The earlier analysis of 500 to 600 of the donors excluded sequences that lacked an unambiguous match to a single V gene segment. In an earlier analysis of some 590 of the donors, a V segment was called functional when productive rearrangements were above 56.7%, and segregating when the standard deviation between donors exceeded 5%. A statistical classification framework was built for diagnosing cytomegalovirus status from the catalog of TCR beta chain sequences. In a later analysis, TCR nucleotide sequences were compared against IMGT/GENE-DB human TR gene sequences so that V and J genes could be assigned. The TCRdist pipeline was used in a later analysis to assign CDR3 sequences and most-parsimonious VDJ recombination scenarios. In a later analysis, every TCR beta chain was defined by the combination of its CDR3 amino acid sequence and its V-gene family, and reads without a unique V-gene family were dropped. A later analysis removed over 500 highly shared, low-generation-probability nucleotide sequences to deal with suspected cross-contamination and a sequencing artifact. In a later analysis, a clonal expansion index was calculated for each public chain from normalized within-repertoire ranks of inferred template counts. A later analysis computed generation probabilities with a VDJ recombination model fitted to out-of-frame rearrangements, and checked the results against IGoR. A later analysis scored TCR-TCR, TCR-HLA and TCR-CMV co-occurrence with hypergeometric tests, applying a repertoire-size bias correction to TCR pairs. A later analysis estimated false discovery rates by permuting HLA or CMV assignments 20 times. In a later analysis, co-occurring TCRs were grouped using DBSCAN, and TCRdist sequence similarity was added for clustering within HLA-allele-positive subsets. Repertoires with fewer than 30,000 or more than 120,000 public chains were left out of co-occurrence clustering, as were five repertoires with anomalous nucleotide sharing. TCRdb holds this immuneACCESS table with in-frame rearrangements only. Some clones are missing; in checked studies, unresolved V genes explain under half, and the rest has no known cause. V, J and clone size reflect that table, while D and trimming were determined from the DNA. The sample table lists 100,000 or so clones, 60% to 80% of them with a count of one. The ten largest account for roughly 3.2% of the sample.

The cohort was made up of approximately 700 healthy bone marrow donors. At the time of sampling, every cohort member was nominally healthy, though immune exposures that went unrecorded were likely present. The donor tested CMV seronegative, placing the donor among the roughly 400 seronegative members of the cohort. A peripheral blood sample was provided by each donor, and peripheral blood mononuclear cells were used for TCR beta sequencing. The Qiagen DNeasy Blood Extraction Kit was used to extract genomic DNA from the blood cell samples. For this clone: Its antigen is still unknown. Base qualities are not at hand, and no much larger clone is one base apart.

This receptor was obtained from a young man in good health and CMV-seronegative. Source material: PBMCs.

The CDR3 here reads CASSTDRGRNTGELFF. The nucleotide sequence is given as TGTGCCAGCAGTACCGACAGGGGGCGAAACACCGGGGAGCTGTTTTTT. The sequence is built from TRBV2 and TRBJ2-2; 10 bases in between match TRBD1. Here V drops 5 bases and J drops 2 bases, and the junction holds 5 bases not matched to any gene. The CDR3 runs 16 residues from the cysteine to the phenylalanine. The read is trimmed to its CDR3 DNA, 48 bases read in frame from base 1. Per the germline V gene, SNHLY is the CDR1 and FYNNEI is the CDR2.